Sequencing of this T cell receptor (beta chain) was carried out in a study of tumor-infiltrating lymphocytes in primary liver carcinoma. Study as a whole: Each participant had primary liver carcinoma, and surgical resection was the treatment. The cohort included men and women aged 30 to 69 years. Findings of the study overall: Tumor-adjacent and tumor-blood pairs shared less of their repertoires than tumor region pairs shared.

With a constant-region primer, TCR beta cDNA was made from 450 to 650 ng of total RNA. Three-round nested multiplex PCR performed with slightly modified ARM-PCR produced the TCR beta libraries. It was with TRBV1-TRBV30 forward primers and a C-beta reverse primer that the first two PCR rounds were run, at roughly 10 cycles each. Using its own MiXCR run on the multiplex PCR reads, TCRdb lists one record per CDR3 protein. The sample holds 150,000 to 200,000 distinct CDR3 sequences, approximately 64% seen once. About this clonotype itself: The antigen remains unidentified. This may be a read error: a much more frequent sequence differs by one nucleotide.

Germline lookup yields CDR1 MNHEY and CDR2 SVGAGI. This CDR3 contains 14 residues. In addition to blood RNA drawn from unsorted whole blood, germline DNA was extracted. Surgery was preceded by the collection of approximately 3.6 milliliters of peripheral blood. The chain employs TRBV6-5 and TRBJ2-7, with 11 bases identical to TRBD1. The sequencing input was peripheral blood. This clonotype was sampled from a woman aged 55-75 years with primary liver carcinoma and hepatitis B virus infection. The CDR3: CASRGGQGADEQCF. The CDR3 bases are TGTGCCAGCAGGGGCGGACAGGGGGCCGACGAGCAGTGCTTC.